The 2 T cell receptor beta chains presented below share a single source sample, sequenced in a study of a mutant IDH1 vaccine in newly diagnosed glioma. Regarding time point: week 35, safety follow-up. Vaccination used 300 ug of mutant IDH1 20-mer peptide per dose, with topical imiquimod. The data were produced by immunoSEQ multiplex PCR, yet TCRdb's version contains in-frame clones alone and is incomplete. The repertoire holds 73,000 or so clones, with about four fifths as singletons. These receptors lack a known antigen. The sequenced sample was PBMCs, obtained from a glioma patient whose treatment included an IDH1 peptide vaccine. Receptor source: a young man with glioma.

In this sample, this clone turned up once. The rearrangement links TRBV6-5 to TRBJ2-7; no firm D call. Germline CDR1 MNHEY, CDR2 SVGAGI. V was clipped by 2 bases and J by 6 bases, with 11 bases between them. The CDR3 extends over 13 amino acids. The CDR3 is CASSYRVPPEQYF. The CDR3 coding sequence is TGTGCCAGCAGTTACCGCGTGCCGCCCGAGCAGTACTTC.

The chain recombines TRBV10-3 with TRBJ1-2; the D gene is possibly TRBD1 (5 bases). Between the trimmed V and J ends, which lost 5 bases and 4 bases, there was a span of 8 bases. The CDR3 covers 12 residues. Germline V gives CDR1 ENHRY, CDR2 SYGVKD. CDR3 in amino acids: CAISWTSYGYTF. Written as DNA, the CDR3 is TGTGCCATCAGTTGGACATCCTATGGCTACACCTTC.